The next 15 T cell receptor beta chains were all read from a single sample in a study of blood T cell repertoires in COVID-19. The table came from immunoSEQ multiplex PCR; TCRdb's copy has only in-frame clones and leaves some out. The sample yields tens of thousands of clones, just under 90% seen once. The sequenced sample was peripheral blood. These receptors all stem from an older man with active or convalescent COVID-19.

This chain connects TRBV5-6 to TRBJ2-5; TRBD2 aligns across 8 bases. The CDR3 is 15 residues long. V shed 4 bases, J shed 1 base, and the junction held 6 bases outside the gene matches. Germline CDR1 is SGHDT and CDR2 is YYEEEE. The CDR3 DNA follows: TGTGCCAGCAGCCAGTTAGCGGGGATCCAAGAGACCCAGTACTTC. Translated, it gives CASSQLAGIQETQYF.

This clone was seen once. CDR3 sequence (DNA): TGTGCCAGCAGCGGGCCAGACAGCGCGAACACCGGGGAGCTGTTTTTT. This gives the protein CASSGPDSANTGELFF. The J gene is TRBJ2-2, the V gene TRBV7-9, with a possible D match to TRBD1 (5 bases). Trimming shortened V by 5 bases and J by 0 bases, and 13 bases separated the two germline ends. Germline CDR1 reads SEHNR; CDR2 reads FQNEAQ (reference sequence). The CDR3 totals 16 residues.

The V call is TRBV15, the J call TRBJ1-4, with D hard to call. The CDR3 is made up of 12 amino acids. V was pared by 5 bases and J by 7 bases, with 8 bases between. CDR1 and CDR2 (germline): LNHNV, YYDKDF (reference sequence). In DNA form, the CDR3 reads TGTGCCACCAGCCGAGCGGGTGAAAAACTGTTTTTT. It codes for CATSRAGEKLFF.

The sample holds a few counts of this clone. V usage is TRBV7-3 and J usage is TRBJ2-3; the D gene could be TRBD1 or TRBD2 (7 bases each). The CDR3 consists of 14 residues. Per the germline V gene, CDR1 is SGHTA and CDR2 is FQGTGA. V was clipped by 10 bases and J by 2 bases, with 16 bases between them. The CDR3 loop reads CATRQGGVTDTQYF. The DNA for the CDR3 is TGTGCCACCAGACAGGGAGGGGTCACAGATACGCAGTATTTT.

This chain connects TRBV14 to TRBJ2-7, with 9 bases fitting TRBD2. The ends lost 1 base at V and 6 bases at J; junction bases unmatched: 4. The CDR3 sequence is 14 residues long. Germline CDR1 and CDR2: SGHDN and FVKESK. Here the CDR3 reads CASSQVISGSEQYF. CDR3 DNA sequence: TGTGCCAGCAGCCAAGTAATTAGCGGGAGCGAGCAGTACTTC.

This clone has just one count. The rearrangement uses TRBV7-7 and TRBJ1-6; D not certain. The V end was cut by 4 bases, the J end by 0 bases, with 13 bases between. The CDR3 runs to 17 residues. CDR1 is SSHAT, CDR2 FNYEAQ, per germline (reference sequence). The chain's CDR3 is CASSSSKISSYNSPLHF. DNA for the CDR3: TGTGCCAGCAGCTCGTCAAAAATTAGCTCCTATAATTCACCCCTCCACTTT.

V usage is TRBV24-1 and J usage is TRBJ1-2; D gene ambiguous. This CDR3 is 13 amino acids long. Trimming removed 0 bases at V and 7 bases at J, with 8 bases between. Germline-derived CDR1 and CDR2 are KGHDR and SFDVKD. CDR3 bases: TGTGCCACCAGTGATTTGTCTAGCGGTGGCTACACCTTC. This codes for CATSDLSSGGYTF.

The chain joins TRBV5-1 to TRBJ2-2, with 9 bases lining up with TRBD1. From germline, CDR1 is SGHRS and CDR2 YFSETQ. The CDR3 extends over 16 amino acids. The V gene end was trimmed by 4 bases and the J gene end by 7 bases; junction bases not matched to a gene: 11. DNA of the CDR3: TGCGCCAGCAGCCTGGGAGGGACAGGGCATGTCGGGGAGCTGTTTTTT. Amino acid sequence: CASSLGGTGHVGELFF.

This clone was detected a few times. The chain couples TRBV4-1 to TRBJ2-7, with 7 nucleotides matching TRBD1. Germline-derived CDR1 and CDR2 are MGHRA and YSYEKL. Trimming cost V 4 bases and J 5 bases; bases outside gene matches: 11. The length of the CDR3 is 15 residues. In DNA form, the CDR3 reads TGCGCCAGCAGCCGTCTCACAGGGGACGCCCACGAGCAGTACTTC. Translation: CASSRLTGDAHEQYF.

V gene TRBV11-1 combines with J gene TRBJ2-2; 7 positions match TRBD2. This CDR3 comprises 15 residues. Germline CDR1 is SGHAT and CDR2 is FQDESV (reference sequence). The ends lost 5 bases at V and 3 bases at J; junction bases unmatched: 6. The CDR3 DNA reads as TGTGCCAGCAGCGCGGGGGACCGGGACACCGGGGAGCTGTTTTTT. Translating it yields CASSAGDRDTGELFF.

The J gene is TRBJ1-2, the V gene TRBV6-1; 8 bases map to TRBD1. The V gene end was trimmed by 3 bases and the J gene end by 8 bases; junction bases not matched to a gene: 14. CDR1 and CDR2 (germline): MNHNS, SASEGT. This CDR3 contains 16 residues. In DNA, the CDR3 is TGTGCCAGCAGTGACACCGCGGACAGGGCCTATGGGGGCTACACCTTC. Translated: CASSDTADRAYGGYTF.

The CDR3 loop reads CASSGTVAYEQYF. In DNA form, the CDR3 reads TGTGCCAGTTCCGGGACAGTCGCCTACGAGCAGTACTTC. The genes are TRBV19 and TRBJ2-7; 7 bases line up with TRBD1. Germline CDR1 reads LNHDA; CDR2 reads SQIVND (reference sequence). Trimming cost V 8 bases and J 2 bases; bases outside gene matches: 6. The CDR3 contains 13 residues.

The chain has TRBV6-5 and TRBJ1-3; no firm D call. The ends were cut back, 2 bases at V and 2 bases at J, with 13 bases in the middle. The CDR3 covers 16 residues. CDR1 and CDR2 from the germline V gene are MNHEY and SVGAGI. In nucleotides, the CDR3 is TGTGCCAGCAGTTACGGCCTTTCCTCAACTGGAAACACCATATATTTT. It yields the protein CASSYGLSSTGNTIYF.

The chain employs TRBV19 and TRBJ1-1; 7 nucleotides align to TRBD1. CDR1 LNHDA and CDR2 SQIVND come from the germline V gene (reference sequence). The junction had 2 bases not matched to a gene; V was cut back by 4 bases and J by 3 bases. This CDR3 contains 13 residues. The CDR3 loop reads CASSTDRDTEAFF. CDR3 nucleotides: TGTGCCAGTAGTACAGACAGGGACACTGAAGCTTTCTTT.

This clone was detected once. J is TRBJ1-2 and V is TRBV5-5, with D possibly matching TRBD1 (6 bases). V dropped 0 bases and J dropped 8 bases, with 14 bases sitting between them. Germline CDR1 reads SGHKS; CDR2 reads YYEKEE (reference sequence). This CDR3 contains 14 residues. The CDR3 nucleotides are TGTGCCAGCAGCTTGGCCAACAGGGACGGGGGCTACACCTTC. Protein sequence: CASSLANRDGGYTF.